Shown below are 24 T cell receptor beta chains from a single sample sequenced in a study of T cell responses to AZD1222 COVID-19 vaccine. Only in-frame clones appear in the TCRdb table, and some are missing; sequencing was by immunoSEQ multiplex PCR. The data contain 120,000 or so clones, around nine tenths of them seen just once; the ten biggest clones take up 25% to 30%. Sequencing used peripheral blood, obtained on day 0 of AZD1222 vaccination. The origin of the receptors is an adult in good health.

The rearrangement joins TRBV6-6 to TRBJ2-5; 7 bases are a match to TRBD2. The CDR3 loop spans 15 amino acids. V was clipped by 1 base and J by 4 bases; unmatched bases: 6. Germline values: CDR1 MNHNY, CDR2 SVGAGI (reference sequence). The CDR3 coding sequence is TGTGCCAGCAGTTACTTCGGCGGGAGCGGAGAGACCCAGTACTTC. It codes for CASSYFGGSGETQYF.

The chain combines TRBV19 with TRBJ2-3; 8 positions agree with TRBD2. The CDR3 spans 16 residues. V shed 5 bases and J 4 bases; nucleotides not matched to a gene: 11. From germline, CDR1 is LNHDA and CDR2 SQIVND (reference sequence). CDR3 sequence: CASSAESGSVPDTQYF. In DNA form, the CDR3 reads TGTGCCAGTAGTGCAGAAAGCGGGAGCGTCCCAGATACGCAGTATTTT.

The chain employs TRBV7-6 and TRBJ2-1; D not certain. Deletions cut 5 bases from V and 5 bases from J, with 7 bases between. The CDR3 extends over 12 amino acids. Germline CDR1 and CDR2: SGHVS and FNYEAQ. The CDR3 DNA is TGTGCCAGCAGCCCTTTCGACAATGAGCAGTTCTTC. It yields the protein CASSPFDNEQFF. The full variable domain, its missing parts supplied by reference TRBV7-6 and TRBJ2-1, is GAGVSQSPRYKVTKRGQDVALRCDPISGHVSLYWYRQALGQGPEFLTYFNYEAQQDKSGLPNDRFSAERPEGSISTLTIQRTEQRDSAMYRCASSPFDNEQFFGPGTRLTVL.

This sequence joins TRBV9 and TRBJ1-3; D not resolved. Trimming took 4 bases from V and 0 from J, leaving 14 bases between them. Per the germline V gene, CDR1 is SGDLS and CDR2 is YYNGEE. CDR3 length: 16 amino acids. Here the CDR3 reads CASSPTPGFSGNTIYF. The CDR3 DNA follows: TGTGCCAGCAGCCCCACCCCCGGGTTCTCTGGAAACACCATATATTTT.

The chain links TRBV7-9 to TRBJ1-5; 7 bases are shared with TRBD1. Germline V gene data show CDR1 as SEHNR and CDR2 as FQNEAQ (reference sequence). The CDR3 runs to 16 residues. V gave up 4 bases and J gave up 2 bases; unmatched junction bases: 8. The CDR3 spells CASSSADRVGNQPQHF. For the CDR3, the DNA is TGTGCCAGCAGCTCCGCAGACAGGGTCGGCAATCAGCCCCAGCATTTT.

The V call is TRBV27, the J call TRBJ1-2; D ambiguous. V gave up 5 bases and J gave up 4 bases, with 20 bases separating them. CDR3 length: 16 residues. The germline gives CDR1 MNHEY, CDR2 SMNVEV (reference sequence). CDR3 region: CASSQNPTPRLYGYTF. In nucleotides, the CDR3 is TGTGCCAGCAGTCAAAACCCCACCCCTAGGCTCTATGGCTACACCTTC.

This CDR3 is CASSLLPYTEAFF. The CDR3 coding sequence is TGTGCCAGCAGCTTATTACCCTACACTGAAGCTTTCTTT. The V and J genes are TRBV13 and TRBJ1-1, with D uncertain. V lost 2 bases and J 3 bases, leaving 7 bases between the germline ends. The germline V gene encodes CDR1 PRHDT and CDR2 FYEKMQ (reference sequence). The CDR3 spans 13 residues.

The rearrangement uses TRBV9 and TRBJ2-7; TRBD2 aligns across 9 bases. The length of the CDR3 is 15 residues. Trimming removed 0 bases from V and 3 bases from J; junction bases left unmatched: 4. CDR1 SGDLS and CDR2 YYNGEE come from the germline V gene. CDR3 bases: TGTGCCAGCAGCGTAGGACTAGCGGAATACTACGAGCAGTACTTC. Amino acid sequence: CASSVGLAEYYEQYF.

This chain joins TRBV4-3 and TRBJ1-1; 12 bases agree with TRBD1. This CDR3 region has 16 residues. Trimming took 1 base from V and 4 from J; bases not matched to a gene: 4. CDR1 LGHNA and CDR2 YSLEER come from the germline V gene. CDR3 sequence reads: CASSQAGTGGFTEAFF. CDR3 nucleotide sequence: TGCGCCAGCAGCCAAGCCGGGACAGGGGGCTTCACTGAAGCTTTCTTT.

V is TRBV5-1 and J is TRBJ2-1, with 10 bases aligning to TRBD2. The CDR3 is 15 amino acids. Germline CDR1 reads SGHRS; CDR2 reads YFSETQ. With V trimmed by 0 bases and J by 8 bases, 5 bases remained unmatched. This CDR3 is CASSLVSGGIYEQFF. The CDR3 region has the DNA TGCGCCAGCAGCTTGGTTAGCGGGGGGATTTATGAGCAGTTCTTC.

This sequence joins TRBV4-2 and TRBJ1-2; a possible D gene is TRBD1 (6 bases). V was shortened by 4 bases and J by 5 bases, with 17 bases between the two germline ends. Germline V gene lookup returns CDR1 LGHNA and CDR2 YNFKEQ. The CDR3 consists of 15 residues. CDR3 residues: CASSPALDSAYGYTF. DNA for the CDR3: TGTGCCAGCAGCCCAGCTCTGGACAGCGCATATGGCTACACCTTC.

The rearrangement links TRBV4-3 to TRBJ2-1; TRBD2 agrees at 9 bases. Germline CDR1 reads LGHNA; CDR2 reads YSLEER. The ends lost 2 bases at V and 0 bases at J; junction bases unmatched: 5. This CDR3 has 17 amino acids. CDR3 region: CASSQSSGGPSYNEQFF. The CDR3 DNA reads TGCGCCAGCAGCCAAAGTAGCGGGGGCCCCTCCTACAATGAGCAGTTCTTC.

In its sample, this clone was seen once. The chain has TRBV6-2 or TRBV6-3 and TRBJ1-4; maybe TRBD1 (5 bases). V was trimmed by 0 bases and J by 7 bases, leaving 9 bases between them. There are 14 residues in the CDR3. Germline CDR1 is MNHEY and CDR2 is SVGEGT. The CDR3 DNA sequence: TGTGCCAGCAGTTACTCGGGGGAGGCTGAAAAACTGTTTTTT. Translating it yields CASSYSGEAEKLFF.

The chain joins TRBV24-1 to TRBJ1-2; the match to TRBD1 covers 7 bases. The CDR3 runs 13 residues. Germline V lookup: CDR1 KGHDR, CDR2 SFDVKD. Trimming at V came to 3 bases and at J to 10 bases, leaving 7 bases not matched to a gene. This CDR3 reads CATSDQTGTDYTF. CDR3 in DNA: TGTGCCACCAGTGATCAGACAGGGACCGACTACACCTTC.

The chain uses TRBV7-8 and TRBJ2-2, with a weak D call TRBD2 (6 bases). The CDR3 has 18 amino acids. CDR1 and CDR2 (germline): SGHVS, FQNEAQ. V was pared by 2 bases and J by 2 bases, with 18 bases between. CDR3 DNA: TGTGCCAGCAGCTTACCTCTTCGACTAGATCCAAACACCGGGGAGCTGTTTTTT. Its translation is CASSLPLRLDPNTGELFF.

The CDR3 nucleotides read TGTGCCAGCAGCTTGGGCAGGGCTTCCTACGAGCAGTACTTC. Encoded protein: CASSLGRASYEQYF. The gene calls are TRBV5-4 and TRBJ2-7; D might be TRBD1 (5 bases). CDR1 and CDR2 from the germline V gene are SGHNT and YYREEE (reference sequence). Trimming took off 0 bases at V and 1 base at J, with 8 bases between the two ends. The CDR3 covers 14 residues. The full variable domain, its missing parts supplied by reference TRBV5-4 and TRBJ2-7, is ETGVTQSPTHLIKTRGQQVTLRCSSQSGHNTVSWYQQALGQGPQFIFQYYREEENGRGNFPPRFSGLQFPNYSSELNVNALELDDSALYLCASSLGRASYEQYFGPGTRLTVT.

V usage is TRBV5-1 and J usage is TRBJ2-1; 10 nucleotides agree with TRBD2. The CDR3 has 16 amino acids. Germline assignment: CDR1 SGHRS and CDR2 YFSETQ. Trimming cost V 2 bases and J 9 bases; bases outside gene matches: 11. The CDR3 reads CASSFGPAGGISEQFF. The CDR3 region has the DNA TGCGCCAGCAGCTTTGGTCCAGCGGGGGGGATTAGTGAGCAGTTCTTC.

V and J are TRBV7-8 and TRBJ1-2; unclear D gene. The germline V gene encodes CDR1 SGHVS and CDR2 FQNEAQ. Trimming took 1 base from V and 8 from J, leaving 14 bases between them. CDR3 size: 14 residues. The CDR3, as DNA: TGTGCCAGCAGCTTAGGTGGGGTCCCCAACGGCTACACCTTC. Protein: CASSLGGVPNGYTF.

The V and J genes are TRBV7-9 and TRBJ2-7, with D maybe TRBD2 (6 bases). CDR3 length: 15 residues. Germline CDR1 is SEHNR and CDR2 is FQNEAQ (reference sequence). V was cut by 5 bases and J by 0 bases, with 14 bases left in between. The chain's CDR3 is CASSRSGVSSYEQYF. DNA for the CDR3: TGTGCCAGCAGCCGTTCGGGGGTCAGCTCCTACGAGCAGTACTTC.

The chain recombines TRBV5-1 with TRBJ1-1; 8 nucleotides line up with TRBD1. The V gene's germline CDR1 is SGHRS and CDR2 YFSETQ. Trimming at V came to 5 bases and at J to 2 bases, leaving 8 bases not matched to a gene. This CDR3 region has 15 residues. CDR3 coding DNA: TGCGCCAGCAGGACCTTGACAGGGGTCAACACTGAAGCTTTCTTT. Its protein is CASRTLTGVNTEAFF. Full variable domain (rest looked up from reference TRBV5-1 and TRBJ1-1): KAGVTQTPRYLIKTRGQQVTLSCSPISGHRSVSWYQQTPGQGLQFLFEYFSETQRNKGNFPGRFSGRQFSNSRSEMNVSTLELGDSALYLCASRTLTGVNTEAFFGQGTRLTVV.

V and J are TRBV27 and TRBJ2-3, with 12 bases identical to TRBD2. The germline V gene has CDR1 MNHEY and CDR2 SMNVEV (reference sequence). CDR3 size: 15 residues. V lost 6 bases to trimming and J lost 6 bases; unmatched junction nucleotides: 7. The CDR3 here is CASSRLAGDIDTQYF. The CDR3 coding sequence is TGTGCCAGCAGCCGACTAGCGGGAGATATTGATACGCAGTATTTT.

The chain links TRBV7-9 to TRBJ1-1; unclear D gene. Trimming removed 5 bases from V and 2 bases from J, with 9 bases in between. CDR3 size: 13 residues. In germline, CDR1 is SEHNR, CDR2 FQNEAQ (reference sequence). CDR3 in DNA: TGTGCCAGCAGCCACGTAGATAACACTGAAGCTTTCTTT. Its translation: CASSHVDNTEAFF. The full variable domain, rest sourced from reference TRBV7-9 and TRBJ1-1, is DTGVSQNPRHKITKRGQNVTFRCDPISEHNRLYWYRQTLGQGPEFLTYFQNEAQLEKSRLLSDRFSAERPKGSFSTLEIQRTEQGDSAMYLCASSHVDNTEAFFGQGTRLTVV.

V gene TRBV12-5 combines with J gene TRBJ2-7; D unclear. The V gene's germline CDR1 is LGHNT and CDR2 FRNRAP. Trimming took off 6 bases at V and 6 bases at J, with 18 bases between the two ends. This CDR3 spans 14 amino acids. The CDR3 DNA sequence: TGTGCTAGTGGCCGGACGACTCCTCTCGGCGAGCAGTACTTC. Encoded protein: CASGRTTPLGEQYF.

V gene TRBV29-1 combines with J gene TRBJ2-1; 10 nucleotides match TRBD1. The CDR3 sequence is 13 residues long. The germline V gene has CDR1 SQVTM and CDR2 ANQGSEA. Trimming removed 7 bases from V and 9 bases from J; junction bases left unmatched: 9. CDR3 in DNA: TGCAGCGCGAAGGGACAGGGGAAGAGTGAGCAGTTCTTC. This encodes CSAKGQGKSEQFF.